Below, one T cell receptor (beta chain) is given with its context. Its specificity is not known. The sample belongs to a study of T cells in localized non-small cell lung cancer. Study-wide results and caveats: Researchers found a median approximately 53 of the top 100 tumor clones in adjacent lung.

Data came from immunoSEQ multiplex PCR; TCRdb stores just in-frame clones and leaves some out. This table has approximately 1,800 clones, approximately 25% appearing once. It was adjacent lung free of atypia that was taken, at least 2 cm from the tumor margin. Germline V gene sequence: CDR1 LNHDA, CDR2 SQIVND (reference sequence). The CDR3 has 16 residues. The sequence derives from a female donor over 55 with stage II lung adenocarcinoma. The V and J genes are TRBV19 and TRBJ1-1; 9 bases align to TRBD1. The sample consisted of normal lung tissue next to the tumor, taken before any cancer treatment. In nucleotides, the CDR3 is TGTACTTATTTCCCACTTTTTACAGGGGGCGGGGGTGAAGCTTTCTTT. Residues: CTYFPLFTGGGGEAFF.